This T cell receptor (beta chain) was recorded in a study of OX40 agonist ivuxolimab in advanced cancers. Study-wide background: Ivuxolimab was administered intravenously to patients at 0.01 to 10 mg/kg every 2 weeks.

Germline CDR1 is LNHDA and CDR2 is SQIVND (reference sequence). This CDR3 comprises 15 residues. The V segment lost 3 bases and the J segment 2 bases; nucleotides outside the gene matches: 6. Profiled with immunoSEQ multiplex PCR; TCRdb holds only in-frame clones, not every one. The sample lists 80,000 or so clones, around 82% occurring once. Specimen: CD4+ or CD8+ T cells sorted from blood, collected in a trial of the OX40 agonist ivuxolimab. The source is an adult with an advanced solid tumor such as melanoma, head and neck, liver or kidney cancer. The V and J genes are TRBV19 and TRBJ2-7; 8 nucleotides line up with TRBD1. Here the CDR3 DNA reads TGTGCCAGTAGTATTCGGTCAGGGGGCCCCTACGAGCAGTACTTC. It is translated as CASSIRSGGPYEQYF.